A single sample is the source of the 32 T cell receptor beta chains below, sequenced in a study of cytomegalovirus exposure and HLA in healthy donors. Primers: 60 Vbeta forward and 13 Jbeta reverse. Assay: immunoSEQ multiplex PCR; the TCRdb copy retains only in-frame clones and omits some. The data hold about 140,000 clones, with around 90% observed a single time. Sequenced: PBMCs. All receptors derive from a woman in her 40s in good health and CMV-seronegative.

This chain uses TRBV28 with TRBJ1-2; 7 bases align to TRBD1. Germline loops: CDR1 MDHEN, CDR2 SYDVKM. V was pared by 5 bases and J by 0 bases, with 9 bases of the junction left unmatched. The CDR3 totals 16 residues. The CDR3 sequence: CASSPPGGSANYGYTF. In DNA form, the CDR3 reads TGTGCCAGCAGTCCCCCAGGGGGATCAGCTAACTATGGCTACACCTTC.

The chain combines TRBV20-1 with TRBJ2-5; no clear D gene. V was trimmed by 6 bases and J by 3 bases, leaving 5 bases between them. The length of the CDR3 is 10 residues. Germline CDR1 reads DFQATT; CDR2 reads SNEGSKA (reference sequence). Written as DNA, the CDR3 is TGCAGTGCCCCGGAAGAGACCCAGTACTTC. It specifies CSAPEETQYF.

The chain carries TRBV2 and TRBJ2-1; D is possibly TRBD2 (6 bases). Trimming removed 2 bases at V and 8 bases at J, with 16 bases between. The CDR3 spans 15 residues. The germline gives CDR1 SNHLY, CDR2 FYNNEI. The CDR3 nucleotides read TGTGCCAGCAGTGAATTTTACCCAGAGCGGGATGAGCAGTTCTTC. Translated, it gives CASSEFYPERDEQFF.

This clone was detected only once. This chain uses TRBV2 with TRBJ1-5; 7 bases line up with TRBD1. This CDR3 comprises 14 residues. Germline lookup yields CDR1 SNHLY and CDR2 FYNNEI. Trimming at V came to 5 bases and at J to 6 bases, leaving 7 bases not matched to a gene. The CDR3 DNA reads as TGTGCCAGCAGTAAATCACAGGGGAGTCAGCCCCAGCATTTT. Its protein product is CASSKSQGSQPQHF.

The rearrangement joins TRBV6-5 to TRBJ2-3, with D possibly TRBD1 on 6 matching bases. The germline gives CDR1 MNHEY, CDR2 SVGAGI. CDR3 length: 13 amino acids. V gave up 5 bases and J gave up 6 bases, with 12 bases separating them. The CDR3 region is CASSESGVDTQYF. The CDR3 coding sequence is TGTGCCAGCAGTGAGTCAGGGGTTGATACGCAGTATTTT.

The J gene is TRBJ2-1, the V gene TRBV6-5, with 11 bases identical to TRBD2. CDR1 is MNHEY and CDR2 is SVGAGI in the germline V gene. The CDR3 spans 16 residues. Germline trimming cut 4 bases from V and 2 bases from J; bases unmatched to any gene: 4. The CDR3 loop is CASSSRSGRAYNEQFF. CDR3 nucleotide sequence: TGTGCCAGCAGTTCACGTAGCGGGAGGGCCTACAATGAGCAGTTCTTC.

Here the CDR3 reads CASSLARTSGSYNEQFF. For the CDR3, the DNA is TGCGCCAGCAGCTTGGCCAGGACTAGCGGGAGTTACAATGAGCAGTTCTTC. V gene TRBV5-1 combines with J gene TRBJ2-1; 13 bases are shared with TRBD2. CDR1 is SGHRS, CDR2 YFSETQ, per germline. This CDR3 has 17 residues. J lost 4 bases, V lost 0 bases, and 4 bases had no gene match.

Worth noting for this clone: A junction boundary mismatches the germline segment, possibly from a read error. The chain carries TRBV7-9 and TRBJ1-1; D gene ambiguous. The CDR3 covers 13 residues. Germline CDR1 and CDR2: SEHNR and FQNEAQ (reference sequence). CDR3 bases: TGTTCCAGCAGCCGTCAGACTAGCACTGAAGCTTTCTTT. Residues: CSSSRQTSTEAFF.

Here the CDR3 DNA reads TGTGCCAGCAGCTTGGCGTCCGGGGACTCCTACGAGCAGTACTTC. It is translated as CASSLASGDSYEQYF. The V and J genes are TRBV5-5 and TRBJ2-7, with D maybe TRBD2 (5 bases). Trimming left V 0 bases short and J 0 bases short, with 10 bases between. CDR1 and CDR2 from the germline V gene are SGHKS and YYEKEE (reference sequence). This CDR3 is built from 15 residues. Looking up the rest from reference TRBV5-5 and TRBJ2-7 gives the full variable domain: DAGVTQSPTHLIKTRGQQVTLRCSPISGHKSVSWYQQVLGQGPQFIFQYYEKEERGRGNFPDRFSARQFPNYSSELNVNALLLGDSALYLCASSLASGDSYEQYFGPGTRLTVT.

The gene calls are TRBV5-4 and TRBJ2-1, with TRBD2 identical over 14 bases. Per germline, CDR1 SGHNT and CDR2 YYREEE (reference sequence). CDR3 size: 15 residues. V trimming: 5 bases; J trimming: 5 bases; junction bases outside the gene matches: 3. CDR3 coding DNA: TGTGCCAGCAGAAGACTAGCGGGAGGGGACAATGAGCAGTTCTTC. Amino acids: CASRRLAGGDNEQFF.

This rearrangement joins TRBV11-3 to TRBJ2-2, with D possibly TRBD1 on 5 matching bases. Trimming cost V 5 bases and J 2 bases, with 18 bases left between them. In germline, CDR1 is SGHNT, CDR2 YENEEA. This CDR3 contains 17 residues. CDR3 in amino acids: CASSPRRVGANTGELFF. The DNA for the CDR3 is TGTGCCAGCAGCCCCCGCCGGGTAGGGGCCAACACCGGGGAGCTGTTTTTT.

V usage is TRBV6-6 and J usage is TRBJ1-1; the D is unclear. Germline CDR1 reads MNHNY; CDR2 reads SVGAGI (reference sequence). V lost 5 bases, J lost 8 bases, and 12 bases lay in between. The CDR3 is made up of 12 amino acids. This CDR3 is CASSRTAQEAFF. The CDR3 coding sequence is TGTGCCAGCAGTCGCACCGCGCAAGAAGCTTTCTTT.

This clone was detected once. The rearrangement uses TRBV7-9 and TRBJ2-1; a possible D gene is TRBD2 (7 bases). V lost 7 bases and J lost 0, with 16 bases in between. Germline loops: CDR1 SEHNR, CDR2 FQNEAQ (reference sequence). This CDR3 is built from 16 residues. CDR3 protein: CASTQAGAGSYNEQFF. CDR3 bases: TGTGCCAGCACGCAGGCGGGGGCGGGCTCCTACAATGAGCAGTTCTTC.

This chain joins TRBV11-3 and TRBJ2-7; 8 nucleotides agree with TRBD2. From germline, CDR1 is SGHNT and CDR2 YENEEA. The CDR3 is made up of 14 amino acids. With V trimmed by 6 bases and J by 0 bases, 4 bases remained unmatched. The CDR3 spells CASRLAGGSYEQYF. CDR3 bases: TGTGCCAGCAGGTTGGCGGGAGGCTCCTACGAGCAGTACTTC.

The chain carries TRBV5-1 and TRBJ1-4; 8 nucleotides agree with TRBD1. Germline V gene sequence: CDR1 SGHRS, CDR2 YFSETQ. The CDR3 spans 14 residues. The trim removed 4 bases at V and 8 bases at J, leaving 7 bases unmatched. In nucleotides, the CDR3 is TGCGCCAGCAGCCACGGGACAGGAGAAGAAAAACTGTTTTTT. Its translation is CASSHGTGEEKLFF. The variable domain in full, with the rest retrieved from reference TRBV5-1 and TRBJ1-4, is KAGVTQTPRYLIKTRGQQVTLSCSPISGHRSVSWYQQTPGQGLQFLFEYFSETQRNKGNFPGRFSGRQFSNSRSEMNVSTLELGDSALYLCASSHGTGEEKLFFGSGTQLSVL.

The chain is built from TRBV11-1 and TRBJ2-7; 9 nucleotides match TRBD1. Germline V gene sequence: CDR1 SGHAT, CDR2 FQDESV (reference sequence). The length of the CDR3 is 14 residues. After removal of 5 bases from V and 6 bases from J, the junction contained 8 bases not matched to a gene. The CDR3 spells CASSGWDRVSEQYF. The CDR3 nucleotides read TGTGCCAGCAGCGGCTGGGACAGGGTCTCCGAGCAGTACTTC.

The chain combines TRBV5-4 with TRBJ2-7; a possible D gene is TRBD2 (6 bases). Between the trimmed V and J ends, which lost 0 bases and 7 bases, there was a span of 14 bases. Germline lookup yields CDR1 SGHNT and CDR2 YYREEE (reference sequence). The CDR3 sequence is 14 residues long. This chain's CDR3 is CASSLESGVAEQYF. The DNA of the CDR3 is TGTGCCAGCAGCTTGGAATCGGGGGTCGCGGAGCAGTACTTC.

The CDR3 DNA reads as TGTGCCAGCAAACGTCGACCGGAAAAGCTTGCCGCGGGGGGCACAGATACGCAGTATTTT. Protein product: CASKRRPEKLAAGGTDTQYF. The chain is built from TRBV27 and TRBJ2-3; 7 nucleotides align to TRBD2. Germline loops: CDR1 MNHEY, CDR2 SMNVEV (reference sequence). The CDR3 sequence is 20 residues long. With V trimmed by 7 bases and J by 1 base, 23 bases remained unmatched.

This sequence joins TRBV6-5 and TRBJ2-5; weak D call: TRBD1 (5 bases). The last part of the DNA fits TRBJ2-7 better; the J call may be wrong. Germline CDR1 MNHEY, CDR2 SVGAGI. This CDR3 is 14 amino acids long. CDR3 region: CASSPLLGAPEQYF. The CDR3, as DNA: TGTGCCAGCAGCCCACTTCTAGGGGCTCCCGAGCAGTACTTC.

The rearrangement joins TRBV28 to TRBJ2-1; D uncertain. Germline CDR1 is MDHEN and CDR2 is SYDVKM. CDR3 length: 12 amino acids. V gave up 6 bases and J gave up 0 bases, with 3 bases separating them. CDR3 sequence reads: CASRSSYNEQFF. The CDR3 nucleotides are TGTGCCAGCAGGAGCTCCTACAATGAGCAGTTCTTC.

The chain is built from TRBV4-1 and TRBJ2-7, with TRBD2 identical over 9 bases. The CDR3 totals 16 residues. Germline loops: CDR1 MGHRA, CDR2 YSYEKL. V was clipped by 0 bases and J by 9 bases; unmatched bases: 12. This CDR3 reads CASSQDGAGGPRGQYF. In nucleotides, the CDR3 is TGCGCCAGCAGCCAAGACGGAGCGGGAGGCCCAAGGGGGCAGTACTTC.

The CDR3 sequence: CASTGQRNTEAFF. The DNA of the CDR3 is TGTGCCAGCACGGGACAGCGGAACACTGAAGCTTTCTTT. The V gene is TRBV2, the J gene TRBJ1-1, with 7 bases lining up with TRBD1. This CDR3 has 13 residues. The V gene's germline CDR1 is SNHLY and CDR2 FYNNEI. Germline trimming cut 7 bases from V and 1 base from J; bases unmatched to any gene: 3. The full variable domain, rest sourced from reference TRBV2 and TRBJ1-1, is EPEVTQTPSHQVTQMGQEVILRCVPISNHLYFYWYRQILGQKVEFLVSFYNNEISEKSEIFDDQFSVERPDGSNFTLKIRSTKLEDSAMYFCASTGQRNTEAFFGQGTRLTVV.

The chain carries TRBV27 and TRBJ1-5; possibly TRBD1 for D (5 bases). The germline V gene encodes CDR1 MNHEY and CDR2 SMNVEV (reference sequence). This CDR3 comprises 12 residues. Trimming removed 6 bases at V and 5 bases at J, with 8 bases between. The CDR3 spells CASRGPYQPQHF. Written as DNA, the CDR3 is TGTGCCAGCAGGGGGCCTTATCAGCCCCAGCATTTT.

CDR3 in DNA: TGTGCCAGCTCACCACCTGGGACAGGGGGCTCGGAAGAGACCCAGTACTTC. It yields the protein CASSPPGTGGSEETQYF. This chain connects TRBV18 to TRBJ2-5; 12 bases match TRBD1. The junction had 5 bases not matched to a gene; V was cut back by 0 bases and J by 3 bases. The germline V gene encodes CDR1 KGHSH and CDR2 LQKENI. This CDR3 contains 17 residues.

The J gene is TRBJ1-1, the V gene TRBV11-2; D call uncertain. From germline, CDR1 is SGHAT and CDR2 FQNNGV. The CDR3 sequence is 13 residues long. Trimming removed 0 bases from V and 4 bases from J, with 6 bases in between. The CDR3: CASSLDLATEAFF. As DNA, the CDR3 is TGTGCCAGCAGCTTAGATCTGGCCACTGAAGCTTTCTTT.

The V call is TRBV6-5, the J call TRBJ1-1, with TRBD1 identical over 8 bases. V shed 6 bases, J shed 5 bases, and the junction held 8 bases outside the gene matches. In germline, CDR1 is MNHEY, CDR2 SVGAGI. The CDR3 covers 14 residues. The CDR3 nucleotides read TGTGCCAGCAGCCTGGGACAGGTGGGGACTGAAGCTTTCTTT. Protein sequence: CASSLGQVGTEAFF.

The rearrangement joins TRBV5-1 to TRBJ2-2; 8 positions match TRBD2. V was pared by 2 bases and J by 3 bases, with 6 bases of the junction left unmatched. The CDR3 extends over 16 amino acids. Germline V lookup: CDR1 SGHRS, CDR2 YFSETQ. CDR3 loop: CASSFGPGRDTGELFF. The CDR3 DNA sequence: TGCGCCAGCAGCTTCGGACCCGGGAGGGACACCGGGGAGCTGTTTTTT.

The chain joins TRBV5-1 to TRBJ2-3; no clear D gene. V gave up 3 bases and J gave up 0 bases, with 14 bases separating them. The CDR3 covers 16 residues. Germline CDR1 is SGHRS and CDR2 is YFSETQ. CDR3 sequence reads: CASSSTPGGSTDTQYF. The CDR3 bases are TGCGCCAGCAGCTCTACCCCTGGCGGAAGCACAGATACGCAGTATTTT.

The chain carries TRBV10-1 and TRBJ2-5, with D hard to call. The ends were cut back, 10 bases at V and 5 bases at J, with 26 bases in the middle. Germline-derived CDR1 and CDR2 are WNHNN and SYGVQD (reference sequence). CDR3 size: 16 residues. The CDR3 is CANNLGYRIRWETQYF. DNA for the CDR3: TGCGCCAATAACTTGGGCTATCGAATAAGATGGGAGACCCAGTACTTC.

This clone was seen just once. The V gene is TRBV4-2, the J gene TRBJ2-1; 13 nucleotides align to TRBD2. CDR1 is LGHNA and CDR2 is YNFKEQ in the germline V gene. The CDR3 consists of 14 residues. Trimming at V came to 4 bases and at J to 10 bases, leaving 4 bases not matched to a gene. Here the CDR3 reads CASSRTSGSREQFF. The CDR3 DNA follows: TGTGCCAGCAGCCGGACTAGCGGGAGCCGAGAGCAGTTCTTC.

The gene calls are TRBV6-1 and TRBJ2-5, with D possibly TRBD1 on 5 matching bases. This CDR3 spans 14 amino acids. The germline V gene has CDR1 MNHNS and CDR2 SASEGT. V was cut by 5 bases and J by 3 bases, with 13 bases left in between. The CDR3 DNA reads TGTGCCAGCAGTCCGCGACAGCCAAAAGAGACCCAGTACTTC. Amino acid sequence: CASSPRQPKETQYF.

This clone came up once. The chain recombines TRBV6-4 with TRBJ2-7; tentatively, D is TRBD1 (5 bases). Germline V gene sequence: CDR1 MRHNA, CDR2 SNTAGT. The ends were cut back, 2 bases at V and 1 base at J, with 12 bases in the middle. CDR3 length equals 15 residues. The CDR3 DNA reads TGTGCCAGCAGTGACAGGGGATTGGGATCCTACGAGCAGTACTTC. Translation: CASSDRGLGSYEQYF.